The source of this T cell receptor beta chain is a study of early T cells in non-severe SARS-CoV-2 infection. Across the study: With bulk RNA from unsorted whole blood as input, sequencing yielded unpaired chains. Whole-study findings and limits: VDJdb matches were skewed toward anti-spike CD8 T cell responses.

Trimming removed 0 bases from V and 3 bases from J, with 9 bases in between. This CDR3 has 14 residues. Each cDNA molecule carried a unique molecular identifier. TCRdb re-derived calls from the 5' RACE reads in MiXCR, one entry per CDR3 protein. The sample records more than 80,000 distinct CDR3 sequences, roughly 15% being singletons. In regard to this clonotype: Its antigen is as yet unknown.

Sequencing input: whole blood. The chain links TRBV12-3 or TRBV12-4 to TRBJ2-7; D unresolved. This clonotype was obtained from an adult who was a healthcare worker with PCR-confirmed SARS-CoV-2 infection or an uninfected control (not recorded which). As DNA, the CDR3 is TGTGCCAGCAGTTTAGCGTCCCCATACTACGAGCAGTACTTC. Translating it yields CASSLASPYYEQYF.